This T cell receptor beta chain was retrieved from a study of STAT5B mutations in CD4+ large granular lymphocyte leukemia. The table came from immunoSEQ multiplex PCR; TCRdb's copy has only in-frame clones and leaves some out. This table has 35,000 to 40,000 clones, 65% to 90% appearing once. The CDR3 extends over 15 amino acids. The germline V gene encodes CDR1 LNHDA and CDR2 SQIVND (reference sequence). The junction had 10 bases not matched to a gene; V was cut back by 7 bases and J by 6 bases. Input material: CD4+ T cells from blood buffy coats. The gene calls are TRBV19 and TRBJ1-5; 9 bases agree with TRBD1. The receptor comes from a human donor in good health. CDR3 sequence (DNA): TGTGCCAGTACCCCGAGGACAGGGGAGGCTCAGCCCCAGCATTTT. Translated, it gives CASTPRTGEAQPQHF.